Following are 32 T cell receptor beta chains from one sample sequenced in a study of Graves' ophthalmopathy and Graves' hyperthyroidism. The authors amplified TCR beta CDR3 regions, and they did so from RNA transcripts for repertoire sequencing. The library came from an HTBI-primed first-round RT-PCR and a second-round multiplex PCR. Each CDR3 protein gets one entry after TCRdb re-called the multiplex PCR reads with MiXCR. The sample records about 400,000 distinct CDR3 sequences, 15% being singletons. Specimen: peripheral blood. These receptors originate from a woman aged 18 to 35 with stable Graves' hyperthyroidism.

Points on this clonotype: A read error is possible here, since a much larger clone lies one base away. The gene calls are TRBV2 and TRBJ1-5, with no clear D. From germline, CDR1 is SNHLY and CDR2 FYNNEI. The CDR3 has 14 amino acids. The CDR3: CANSEWEGNQPQHF. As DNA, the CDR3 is TGTGCCAACAGTGAATGGGAAGGCAATCAGCCCCAGCATTTT.

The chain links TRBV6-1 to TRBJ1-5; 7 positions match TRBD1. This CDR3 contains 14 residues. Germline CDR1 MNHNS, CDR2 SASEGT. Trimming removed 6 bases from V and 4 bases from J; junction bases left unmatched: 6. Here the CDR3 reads CASRGDSENQPQHF. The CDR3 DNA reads TGTGCCAGCAGGGGGGACAGCGAAAATCAGCCCCAGCATTTT.

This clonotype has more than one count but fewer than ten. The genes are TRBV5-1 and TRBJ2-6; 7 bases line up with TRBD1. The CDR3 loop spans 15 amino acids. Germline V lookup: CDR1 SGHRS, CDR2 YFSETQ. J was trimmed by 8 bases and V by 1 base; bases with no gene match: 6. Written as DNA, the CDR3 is TGCGCCAGCAGCTTGCCCCGACAGGGTACCAACGTCCTGACTTTC. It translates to CASSLPRQGTNVLTF.

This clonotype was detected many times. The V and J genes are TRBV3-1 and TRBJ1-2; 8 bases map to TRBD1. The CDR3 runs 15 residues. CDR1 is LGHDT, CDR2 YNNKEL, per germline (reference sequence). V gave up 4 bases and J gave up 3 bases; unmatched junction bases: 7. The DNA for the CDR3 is TGTGCCAGCAGCCGAGTGACAGGGGCGGACTATGGCTACACCTTC. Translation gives CASSRVTGADYGYTF.

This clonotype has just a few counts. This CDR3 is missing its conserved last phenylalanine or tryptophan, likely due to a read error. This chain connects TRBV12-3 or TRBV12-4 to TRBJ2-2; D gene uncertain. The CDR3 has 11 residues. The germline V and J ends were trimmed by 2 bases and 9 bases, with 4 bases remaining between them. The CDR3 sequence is CASSLYRELFV. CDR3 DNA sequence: TGTGCCAGCAGTTTATATAGGGAGCTGTTTGTT.

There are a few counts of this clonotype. CDR3 nucleotide sequence: TGTGCCAGCAGCCCGGACAGGGATCCCTACGAGCAGTACTTC. Its protein product is CASSPDRDPYEQYF. The chain is built from TRBV13 and TRBJ2-7, with 8 bases lining up with TRBD1. With V trimmed by 5 bases and J by 2 bases, 5 bases remained unmatched. Germline CDR1 PRHDT, CDR2 FYEKMQ (reference sequence). The CDR3 sequence is 14 residues long.

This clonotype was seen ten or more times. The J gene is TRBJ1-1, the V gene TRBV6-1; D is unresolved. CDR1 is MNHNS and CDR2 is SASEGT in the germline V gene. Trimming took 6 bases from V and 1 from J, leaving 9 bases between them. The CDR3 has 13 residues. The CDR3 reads CASSAVTNTEAFF. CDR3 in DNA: TGTGCCAGCAGCGCCGTCACGAACACTGAAGCTTTCTTT.

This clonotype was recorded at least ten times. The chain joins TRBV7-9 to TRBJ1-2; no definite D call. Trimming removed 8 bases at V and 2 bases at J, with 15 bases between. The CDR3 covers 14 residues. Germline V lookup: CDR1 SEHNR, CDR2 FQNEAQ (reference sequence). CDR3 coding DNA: TGTGCCAGCGGTTATGGAGAACAGAACTATGGCTACACCTTC. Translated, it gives CASGYGEQNYGYTF. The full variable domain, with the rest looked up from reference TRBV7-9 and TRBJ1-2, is DTGVSQNPRHKITKRGQNVTFRCDPISEHNRLYWYRQTLGQGPEFLTYFQNEAQLEKSRLLSDRFSAERPKGSFSTLEIQRTEQGDSAMYLCASGYGEQNYGYTFGSGTRLTVV.

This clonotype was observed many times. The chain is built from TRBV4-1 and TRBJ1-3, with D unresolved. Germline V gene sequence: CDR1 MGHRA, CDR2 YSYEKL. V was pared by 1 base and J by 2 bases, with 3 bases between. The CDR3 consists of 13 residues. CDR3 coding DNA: TGCGCCAGCAGCCAAGTTCCTGGAAACACCATATATTTT. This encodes CASSQVPGNTIYF.

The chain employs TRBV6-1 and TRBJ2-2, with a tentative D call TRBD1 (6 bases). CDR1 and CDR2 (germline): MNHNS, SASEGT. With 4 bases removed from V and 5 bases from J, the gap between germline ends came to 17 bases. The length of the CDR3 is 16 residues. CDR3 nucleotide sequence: TGTGCCAGCAGTGCATTGGGGACACTATCTACCGGGGAGCTGTTTTTT. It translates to CASSALGTLSTGELFF.

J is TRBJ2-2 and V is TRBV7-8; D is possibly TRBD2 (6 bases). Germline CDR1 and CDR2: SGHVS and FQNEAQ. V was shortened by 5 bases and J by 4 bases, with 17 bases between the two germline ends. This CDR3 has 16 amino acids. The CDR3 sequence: CASSQDPRDGTGELFF. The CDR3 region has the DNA TGTGCCAGCAGCCAAGATCCGCGGGATGGCACCGGGGAGCTGTTTTTT.

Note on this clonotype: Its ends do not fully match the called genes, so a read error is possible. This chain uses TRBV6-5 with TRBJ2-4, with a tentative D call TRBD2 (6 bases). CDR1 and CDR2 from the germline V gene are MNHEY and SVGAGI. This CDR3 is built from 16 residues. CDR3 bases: TGTGCCAGCAGTTCCGGAGGGTTTCTGTCCAAAAACATTAAGTACTTC. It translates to CASSSGGFLSKNIKYF.

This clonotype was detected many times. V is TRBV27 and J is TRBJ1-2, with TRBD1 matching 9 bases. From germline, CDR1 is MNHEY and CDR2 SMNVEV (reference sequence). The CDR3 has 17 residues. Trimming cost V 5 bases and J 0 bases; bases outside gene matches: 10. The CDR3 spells CASSTLTGTGTNYGYTF. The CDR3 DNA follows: TGTGCCAGCAGTACTTTAACCGGGACAGGGACTAACTATGGCTACACCTTC.

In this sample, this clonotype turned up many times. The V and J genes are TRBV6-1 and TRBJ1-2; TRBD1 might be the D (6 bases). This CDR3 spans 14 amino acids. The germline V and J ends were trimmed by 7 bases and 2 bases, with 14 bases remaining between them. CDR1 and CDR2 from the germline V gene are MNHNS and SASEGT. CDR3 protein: CASTRTVPNYGYTF. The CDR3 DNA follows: TGTGCCAGCACCAGGACAGTGCCAAACTATGGCTACACCTTC.

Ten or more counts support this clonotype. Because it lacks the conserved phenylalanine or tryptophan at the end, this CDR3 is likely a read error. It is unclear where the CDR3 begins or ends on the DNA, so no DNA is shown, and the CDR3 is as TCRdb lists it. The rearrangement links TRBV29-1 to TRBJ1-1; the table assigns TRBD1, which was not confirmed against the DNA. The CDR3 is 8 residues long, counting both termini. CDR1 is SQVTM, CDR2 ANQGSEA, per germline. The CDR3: CSVMTGDL.

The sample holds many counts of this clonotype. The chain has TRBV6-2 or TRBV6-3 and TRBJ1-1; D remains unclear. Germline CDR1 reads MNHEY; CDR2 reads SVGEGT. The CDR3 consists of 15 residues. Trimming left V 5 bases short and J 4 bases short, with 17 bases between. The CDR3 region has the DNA TGTGCCAGCAGTCCAACGTACGAGGGTGGCACTGAAGCTTTCTTT. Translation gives CASSPTYEGGTEAFF.

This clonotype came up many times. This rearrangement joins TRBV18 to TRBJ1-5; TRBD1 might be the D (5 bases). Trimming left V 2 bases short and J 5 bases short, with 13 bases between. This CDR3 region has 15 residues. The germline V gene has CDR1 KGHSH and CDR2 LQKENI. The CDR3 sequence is CASSPTGREYQPQHF. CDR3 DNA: TGTGCCAGCTCACCAACGGGGCGTGAGTATCAGCCCCAGCATTTT.

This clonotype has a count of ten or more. DNA for the CDR3: TGCGCCAGCAGCTTGGTAGGGGGAGGAAACTACGAGCAGTACTTC. Its protein product is CASSLVGGGNYEQYF. V is TRBV5-1 and J is TRBJ2-7, with D possibly called TRBD1 or TRBD2 (6 bases each). This CDR3 spans 15 amino acids. Germline V CDR1 and CDR2: SGHRS, YFSETQ. The V gene lost 0 bases and the J gene lost 3 bases, with 13 bases spanning the gap.

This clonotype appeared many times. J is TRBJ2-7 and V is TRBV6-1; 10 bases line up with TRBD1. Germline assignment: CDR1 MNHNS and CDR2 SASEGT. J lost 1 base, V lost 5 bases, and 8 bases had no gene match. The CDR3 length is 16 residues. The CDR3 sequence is CASSPIGDRGSYEQYF. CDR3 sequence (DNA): TGTGCCAGCAGTCCGATCGGGGACAGGGGTTCCTACGAGCAGTACTTC.

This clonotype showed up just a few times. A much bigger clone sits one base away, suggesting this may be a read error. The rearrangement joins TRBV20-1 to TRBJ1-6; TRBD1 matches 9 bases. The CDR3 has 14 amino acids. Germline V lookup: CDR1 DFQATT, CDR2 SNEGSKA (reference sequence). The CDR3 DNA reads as TGCAGTGCTAAAACGGGACAGGGCAATTCACACCTCCACTTT. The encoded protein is CSAKTGQGNSHLHF.

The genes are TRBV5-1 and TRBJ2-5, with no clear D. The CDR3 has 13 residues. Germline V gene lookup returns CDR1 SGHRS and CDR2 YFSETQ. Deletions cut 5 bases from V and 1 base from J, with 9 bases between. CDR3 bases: TGCGCCAGCAGGGAGCGAGTCCAAGAGACCCAGTACTTC. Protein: CASRERVQETQYF.

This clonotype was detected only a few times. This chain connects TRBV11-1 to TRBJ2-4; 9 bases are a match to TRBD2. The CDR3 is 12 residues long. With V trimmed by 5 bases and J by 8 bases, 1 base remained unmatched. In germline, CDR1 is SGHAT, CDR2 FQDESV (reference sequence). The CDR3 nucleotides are TGTGCCAGCAGCCGCGGGGGGGACATTCAGTACTTC. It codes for CASSRGGDIQYF. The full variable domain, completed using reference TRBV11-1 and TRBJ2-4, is EAEVAQSPRYKITEKSQAVAFWCDPISGHATLYWYRQILGQGPELLVQFQDESVVDDSQLPKDRFSAERLKGVDSTLKIQPAELGDSAMYLCASSRGGDIQYFGAGTRLSVL.

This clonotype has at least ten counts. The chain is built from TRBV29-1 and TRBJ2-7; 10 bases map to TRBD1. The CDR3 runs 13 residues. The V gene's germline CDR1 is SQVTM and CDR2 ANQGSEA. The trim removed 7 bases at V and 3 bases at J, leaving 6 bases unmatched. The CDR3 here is CSASGQGSYEQYF. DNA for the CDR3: TGCAGCGCCTCGGGACAGGGGAGCTACGAGCAGTACTTC.

The CDR3 loop reads CASSEALWDRGPTEAFF. In DNA, the CDR3 is TGTGCCAGCAGTGAGGCACTGTGGGACAGGGGGCCCACAGAAGCTTTCTTT. The V and J genes are TRBV6-1 and TRBJ1-1, with 12 nucleotides matching TRBD1. The V segment lost 3 bases and the J segment 8 bases; nucleotides outside the gene matches: 13. Germline V gene sequence: CDR1 MNHNS, CDR2 SASEGT. The CDR3 runs 17 residues.

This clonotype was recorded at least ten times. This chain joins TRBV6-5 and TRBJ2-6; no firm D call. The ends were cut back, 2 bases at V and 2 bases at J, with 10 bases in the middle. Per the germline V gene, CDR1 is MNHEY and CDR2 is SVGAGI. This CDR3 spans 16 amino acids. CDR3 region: CASSYRGLAGANVLTF. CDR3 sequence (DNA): TGTGCCAGCAGTTACCGTGGCTTGGCTGGGGCCAACGTCCTGACTTTC.

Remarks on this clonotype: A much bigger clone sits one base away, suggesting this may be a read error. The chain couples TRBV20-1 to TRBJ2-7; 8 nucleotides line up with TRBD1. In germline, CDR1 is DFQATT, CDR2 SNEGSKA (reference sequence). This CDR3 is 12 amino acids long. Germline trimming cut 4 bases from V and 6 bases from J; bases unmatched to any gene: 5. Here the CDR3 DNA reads TGCAGTGCTATAGGACAGGGACGCGAGCAGTACGTC. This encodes CSAIGQGREQYV.

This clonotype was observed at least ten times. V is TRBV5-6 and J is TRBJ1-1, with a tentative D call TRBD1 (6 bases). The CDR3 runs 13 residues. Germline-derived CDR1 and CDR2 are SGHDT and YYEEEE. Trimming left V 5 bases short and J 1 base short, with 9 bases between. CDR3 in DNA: TGTGCCAGCAGGCGCAGGGGGAACACTGAAGCTTTCTTT. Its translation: CASRRRGNTEAFF.

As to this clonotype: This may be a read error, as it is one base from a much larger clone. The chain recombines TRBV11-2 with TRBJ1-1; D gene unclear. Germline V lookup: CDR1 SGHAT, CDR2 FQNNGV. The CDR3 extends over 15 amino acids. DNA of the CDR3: TGTGCCAGCAGCTTATCGGGGAACATGAACACTGAAGATTTCTTT. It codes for CASSLSGNMNTEDFF.

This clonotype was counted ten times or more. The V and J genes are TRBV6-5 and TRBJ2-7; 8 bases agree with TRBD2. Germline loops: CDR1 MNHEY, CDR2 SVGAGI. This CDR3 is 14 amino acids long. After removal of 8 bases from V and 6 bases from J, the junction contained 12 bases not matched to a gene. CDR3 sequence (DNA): TGTGCCAGCGTTCTTATTGTGAGCGGGGGCGAGCAGTACTTC. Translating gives CASVLIVSGGEQYF.

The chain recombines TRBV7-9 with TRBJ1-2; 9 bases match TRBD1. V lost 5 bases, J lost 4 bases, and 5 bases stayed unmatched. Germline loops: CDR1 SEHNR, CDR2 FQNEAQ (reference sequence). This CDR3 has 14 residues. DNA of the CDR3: TGTGCCAGCAGCGATACAGGGGGCCCCTATGGCTACACCTTC. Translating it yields CASSDTGGPYGYTF.

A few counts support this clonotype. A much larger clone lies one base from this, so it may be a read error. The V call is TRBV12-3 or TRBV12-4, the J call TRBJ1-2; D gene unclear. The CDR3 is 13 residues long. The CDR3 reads CVSSLANFGGYTF. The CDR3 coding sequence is TGTGTCAGCAGTTTAGCGAATTTCGGAGGCTACACCTTC.

The CDR3 is CASSEPPHFPGYTF. The CDR3 nucleotides are TGTGCCAGCAGCGAACCTCCCCATTTCCCCGGCTACACCTTC. The J gene is TRBJ1-2, the V gene TRBV6-1, with D unclear. The CDR3 runs 14 residues. The ends were cut back, 6 bases at V and 8 bases at J, with 19 bases in the middle. The germline gives CDR1 MNHNS, CDR2 SASEGT.